This T cell receptor beta chain appears in the sequencing data of a study of T cells in tuberculosis. V trimming: 4 bases; J trimming: 5 bases; junction bases outside the gene matches: 4. The germline V gene has CDR1 SGHTA and CDR2 FQGNSA. This CDR3 comprises 14 residues. Chain pairing is unknown; alpha and beta were sequenced separately. TCRdb's table, derived via immunoSEQ multiplex PCR, lists solely in-frame clones and lacks some. The sample records nearly 60,000 clones, roughly 87% being singletons. After thawing and overnight rest, PBMC were stained with GMM-loaded CD1B tetramer, viability dye and anti-CD3 for sorting. The lipid loaded on the CD1B tetramers was C32 glucose monomycolate from Rhodococcus equi. About 94,000 tetramer-negative cells were sorted from each donor.

The chain carries TRBV7-2 and TRBJ2-2; 7 bases fit TRBD2. The sample comprised CD1b-GMM tetramer-negative cells sorted from PBMCs. This TCR derives from an adult woman with latent tuberculosis. The CDR3, as DNA: TGTGCCAGCAGCTCAAGCGGGATAACCGGGGAGCTGTTTTTT. Translation: CASSSSGITGELFF.